What follows are 13 T cell receptor beta chains derived from one specimen sequenced in a study of technical replicates of blood from a few donors. Clones were sequenced by immunoSEQ multiplex PCR, and TCRdb holds only the in-frame ones, with some missing. This repertoire shows 70,000 to 95,000 clones, around 94% found once; its top ten account for 0.2% to 0.3%. The sequencing input was T cells isolated from PBMCs. The receptor source for this set is a human donor in good health.

This rearrangement joins TRBV19 to TRBJ2-1; possibly TRBD1 for D (7 bases). V was shortened by 7 bases and J by 8 bases, with 18 bases between the two germline ends. This CDR3 has 14 amino acids. Germline V gene data show CDR1 as LNHDA and CDR2 as SQIVND (reference sequence). The DNA of the CDR3 is TGTGCCAGTATGCAAGTAGGAGGGGGCGATGAGCAGTTCTTC. It encodes CASMQVGGGDEQFF. The whole variable domain, remainder taken from reference TRBV19 and TRBJ2-1, is DGGITQSPKYLFRKEGQNVTLSCEQNLNHDAMYWYRQDPGQGLRLIYYSQIVNDFQKGDIAEGYSVSREKKESFPLTVTSAQKNPTAFYLCASMQVGGGDEQFFGPGTRLTVL.

The genes are TRBV10-2 and TRBJ1-3; TRBD1 matches at 9 bases. The V gene end was trimmed by 8 bases and the J gene end by 8 bases; junction bases not matched to a gene: 10. Germline V gives CDR1 WSHSY, CDR2 SAAADI. The CDR3 consists of 14 residues. CDR3 protein: CASGKGQGVDTIYF. DNA of the CDR3: TGCGCCAGCGGCAAGGGACAGGGTGTGGACACCATATATTTT.

The CDR3 spells CASSSPGPGGVWETQYF. CDR3 coding DNA: TGTGCCAGCAGCTCCCCAGGACCGGGGGGGGTTTGGGAGACCCAGTACTTC. This sequence joins TRBV7-9 and TRBJ2-5; 8 nucleotides align to TRBD2. Germline CDR1 and CDR2: SEHNR and FQNEAQ (reference sequence). This CDR3 region has 17 residues. Trimming removed 4 bases from V and 5 bases from J; junction bases left unmatched: 15.

The DNA of the CDR3 is TGTGCCAGCTCACCCACAGGGGGGGGGCGAGAAAAACTGTTTTTT. Protein: CASSPTGGGREKLFF. The chain carries TRBV18 and TRBJ1-4; the match to TRBD1 covers 8 bases. CDR1 KGHSH and CDR2 LQKENI come from the germline V gene. V shed 3 bases and J 8 bases; nucleotides not matched to a gene: 8. The CDR3 totals 15 residues.

J is TRBJ2-1 and V is TRBV10-3, with D unclear. Trimming pared 0 bases from V and 12 bases from J, leaving 9 bases between. The CDR3 covers 12 residues. Germline V gives CDR1 ENHRY, CDR2 SYGVKD. CDR3 in amino acids: CAISESVEWQFF. The CDR3 DNA reads TGTGCCATCAGTGAGTCGGTAGAATGGCAGTTCTTC.

The table lists this clone with a count of one. This sequence joins TRBV28 and TRBJ1-1; the match to TRBD1 covers 9 bases. J gave up 2 bases and V 6 bases, and 10 bases lay outside the gene matches. This CDR3 has 16 amino acids. Germline-derived CDR1 and CDR2 are MDHEN and SYDVKM. The CDR3 DNA reads as TGTGCCAGCAGAACGGGACAGGGTACTCTTAACACTGAAGCTTTCTTT. Residues: CASRTGQGTLNTEAFF. The variable domain in full, completed from reference TRBV28 and TRBJ1-1, reads DVKVTQSSRYLVKRTGEKVFLECVQDMDHENMFWYRQDPGLGLRLIYFSYDVKMKEKGDIPEGYSVSREKKERFSLILESASTNQTSMYLCASRTGQGTLNTEAFFGQGTRLTVV.

J is TRBJ1-5 and V is TRBV27; 9 bases are shared with TRBD1. Unmatched junction bases numbered 13, after V lost 6 bases and J lost 4 bases. This CDR3 contains 17 residues. Germline V lookup: CDR1 MNHEY, CDR2 SMNVEV (reference sequence). CDR3 sequence: CASRKIGQGLGNQPQHF. CDR3 bases: TGTGCCAGCAGAAAAATAGGACAGGGGTTAGGGAATCAGCCCCAGCATTTT.

This clone is a singleton in its sample. The same CDR3 arises from other DNA sequences in this sample as well. J is TRBJ1-1 and V is TRBV27, with D uncertain. The CDR3 consists of 13 residues. The germline gives CDR1 MNHEY, CDR2 SMNVEV (reference sequence). With 2 bases removed from V and 1 base from J, the gap between germline ends came to 5 bases. CDR3 residues: CASSLGRNTEAFF. The CDR3 DNA reads TGTGCCAGCAGTTTAGGGCGGAACACTGAAGCTTTCTTT.

This chain connects TRBV6-5 to TRBJ1-1; possibly TRBD1 for D (6 bases). The germline CDR1 and CDR2 sequences are MNHEY and SVGAGI. The V and J ends lost 5 bases and 6 bases respectively, with 16 bases between them. This CDR3 region has 14 residues. CDR3 residues: CASSIGGVWSEAFF. In DNA, the CDR3 is TGTGCCAGCAGTATAGGGGGAGTTTGGTCTGAAGCTTTCTTT.

The chain couples TRBV29-1 to TRBJ1-5; D ambiguous. V dropped 3 bases and J dropped 6 bases, with 6 bases sitting between them. The CDR3 totals 11 residues. The germline gives CDR1 SQVTM, CDR2 ANQGSEA. The CDR3 protein is CSVDNGQPQHF. The CDR3 coding sequence is TGCAGCGTTGATAACGGTCAGCCCCAGCATTTT. Looking up the rest from reference TRBV29-1 and TRBJ1-5 gives the full variable domain: SAVISQKPSRDICQRGTSLTIQCQVDSQVTMMFWYRQQPGQSLTLIATANQGSEATYESGFVIDKFPISRPNLTFSTLTVSNMSPEDSSIYLCSVDNGQPQHFGDGTRLSIL.

CDR3 sequence (DNA): TGCGCCAGCAGTCGTATACAGGGGAGCACCGGGGAGCTGTTTTTT. It encodes CASSRIQGSTGELFF. The chain is built from TRBV4-1 and TRBJ2-2, with TRBD1 matching over 7 bases. V lost 6 bases to trimming and J lost 4 bases; unmatched junction nucleotides: 8. Germline CDR1 MGHRA, CDR2 YSYEKL. The CDR3 consists of 15 residues.

The chain has TRBV7-9 and TRBJ1-1; 11 bases match TRBD1. The CDR3 has 15 amino acids. After removal of 7 bases from V and 4 bases from J, the junction contained 8 bases not matched to a gene. Per germline, CDR1 SEHNR and CDR2 FQNEAQ (reference sequence). The CDR3 region has the DNA TGTGCCAGCACCGGACAGGGGGCTTTTGGCACTGAAGCTTTCTTT. It yields the protein CASTGQGAFGTEAFF.

This clone was detected a few times. DNA of the CDR3: TGTGCCAGCTCACCACAGGGGTTTGGTTACGAGCAGTACTTC. Its protein is CASSPQGFGYEQYF. The chain links TRBV18 to TRBJ2-7, with a weak D call TRBD1 (5 bases). This CDR3 comprises 14 residues. V gave up 1 base and J gave up 4 bases, with 11 bases separating them. The germline V gene has CDR1 KGHSH and CDR2 LQKENI.